Presented here are 11 T cell receptor beta chains from one specimen sequenced in a study of beta chain features in type 1 diabetes. Whole-study findings and limits: Type 1 diabetes patients had TCRB CDR3s that were shorter (moderately but significantly so) in all four CD4+ subsets.

Sequencing targeted expressed TCRB transcripts, as all isolated RNA had been reverse transcribed. TCRdb's table, derived via immunoSEQ multiplex PCR, lists solely in-frame clones and lacks some. The sample records 300,000 to 400,000 clones, about 14% being singletons. These TCRs are of unknown antigen specificity. Sequenced material: naive CD4+ T cells from blood. The receptor set was obtained from a woman aged 18 to 35 with type 1 diabetes.

This clone has more than one count but fewer than ten. This chain uses TRBV2 with TRBJ1-5; D uncertain. The V and J ends lost 4 bases and 0 bases respectively, with 4 bases between them. This CDR3 spans 13 amino acids. Per germline, CDR1 SNHLY and CDR2 FYNNEI. CDR3 in DNA: TGTGCCAGCAGTGGAGATAGCAATCAGCCCCAGCATTTT. It is translated as CASSGDSNQPQHF.

The chain carries TRBV29-1 and TRBJ2-2, with a possible D match to TRBD1 (6 bases). This CDR3 has 12 amino acids. Germline-derived CDR1 and CDR2 are SQVTM and ANQGSEA. The V gene lost 3 bases and the J gene lost 6 bases, with 8 bases spanning the gap. The CDR3 bases are TGCAGCGTTGACACAGGGTCCGGGGAGCTGTTTTTT. This gives the protein CSVDTGSGELFF.

This clone has just a few counts. For the CDR3, the DNA is TGTGCCAGCAGCGGGACTAGCGGGCGGGAGGAGACCCAGTACTTC. Its translation: CASSGTSGREETQYF. The rearrangement links TRBV2 to TRBJ2-5, with TRBD2 identical over 12 bases. CDR3 size: 15 residues. Germline CDR1 is SNHLY and CDR2 is FYNNEI. The trim removed 6 bases at V and 5 bases at J, leaving 7 bases unmatched.

The table lists this clone with a few counts. This chain joins TRBV19 and TRBJ1-2; possible D gene TRBD1, 5 bases. Between the trimmed V and J ends, which lost 3 bases and 3 bases, there was a span of 11 bases. The CDR3 runs to 14 residues. Germline values: CDR1 LNHDA, CDR2 SQIVND (reference sequence). CDR3: CASSMRGWDYGYTF. CDR3 nucleotides: TGTGCCAGTAGTATGCGGGGCTGGGACTATGGCTACACCTTC. The full variable domain, with the rest looked up from reference TRBV19 and TRBJ1-2, is DGGITQSPKYLFRKEGQNVTLSCEQNLNHDAMYWYRQDPGQGLRLIYYSQIVNDFQKGDIAEGYSVSREKKESFPLTVTSAQKNPTAFYLCASSMRGWDYGYTFGSGTRLTVV.

This clone was seen more than once but under ten times. The V call is TRBV10-1, the J call TRBJ2-7; 10 bases agree with TRBD2. The CDR3 extends over 13 amino acids. CDR1 is WNHNN, CDR2 SYGVQD, per germline (reference sequence). V dropped 6 bases and J dropped 5; count of bases not matched to a gene: 4. CDR3 nucleotide sequence: TGCGCCAGCAGACTAGCGGGAATGGACGAGCAGTACGTC. Translated: CASRLAGMDEQYV.

The rearrangement uses TRBV12-5 and TRBJ2-5, with TRBD2 identical over 7 bases. Per the germline V gene, CDR1 is LGHNT and CDR2 is FRNRAP. V lost 7 bases and J lost 0; bases outside the gene matches: 11. The CDR3 has 16 residues. The DNA of the CDR3 is TGTGCTAGTGCCCTGGCTAGCGGACAAAACCAAGAGACCCAGTACTTC. Protein product: CASALASGQNQETQYF. The full variable domain, completed using reference TRBV12-5 and TRBJ2-5, is DARVTQTPRHKVTEMGQEVTMRCQPILGHNTVFWYRQTMMQGLELLAYFRNRAPLDDSGMPKDRFSAEMPDATLATLKIQPSEPRDSAVYFCASALASGQNQETQYFGPGTRLLVL.

This clone was counted only a few times. The chain is built from TRBV5-1 and TRBJ1-5; 7 nucleotides line up with TRBD1. The CDR3 is 15 residues long. Per germline, CDR1 SGHRS and CDR2 YFSETQ. V shed 0 bases, J shed 1 base, and the junction held 1 base outside the gene matches. The CDR3 protein is CASSLGDRSNQPQHF. CDR3 coding DNA: TGCGCCAGCAGCTTGGGGGACAGAAGCAATCAGCCCCAGCATTTT.

CDR3 in amino acids: CASTKGRGGDTGELFF. The CDR3 DNA reads TGTGCCAGTACCAAGGGACGAGGGGGTGACACCGGGGAGCTGTTTTTT. The chain uses TRBV19 and TRBJ2-2, with D perhaps matching TRBD1 (6 bases). Germline CDR1 and CDR2: LNHDA and SQIVND (reference sequence). The CDR3 loop spans 16 amino acids. The V gene lost 7 bases and the J gene lost 3 bases, with 18 bases spanning the gap. Together with reference TRBV19 and TRBJ2-2, the CDR3 gives the full variable domain: DGGITQSPKYLFRKEGQNVTLSCEQNLNHDAMYWYRQDPGQGLRLIYYSQIVNDFQKGDIAEGYSVSREKKESFPLTVTSAQKNPTAFYLCASTKGRGGDTGELFFGEGSRLTVL.

The CDR3 loop is CASSYRQGVGTDTQYF. CDR3 coding DNA: TGTGCCAGCAGCTACCGACAGGGGGTCGGCACAGATACGCAGTATTTT. V gene TRBV13 combines with J gene TRBJ2-3; 9 bases line up with TRBD1. The CDR3 totals 16 residues. V lost 4 bases to trimming and J lost 1 base; unmatched junction nucleotides: 6. CDR1 and CDR2 (germline): PRHDT, FYEKMQ (reference sequence).

The chain combines TRBV5-1 with TRBJ1-1; D unresolved. The germline V and J ends were trimmed by 2 bases and 0 bases, with 8 bases remaining between them. Germline V gene sequence: CDR1 SGHRS, CDR2 YFSETQ. This CDR3 is built from 14 residues. The CDR3, as DNA: TGCGCCAGCAGCTTTGAGAGCATGAACACTGAAGCTTTCTTT. This gives the protein CASSFESMNTEAFF.

The chain employs TRBV30 and TRBJ2-7, with D possibly TRBD1 on 5 matching bases. The V end lost 2 bases, the J end lost 1 base, and 6 bases lay between the germline ends. There are 12 residues in the CDR3. Looked up from germline, CDR1 is GTSNPN and CDR2 is SVGIG (reference sequence). The CDR3 sequence is CAWSKGSYEQYV. In DNA form, the CDR3 reads TGTGCCTGGAGTAAGGGGTCCTACGAGCAGTACGTC.